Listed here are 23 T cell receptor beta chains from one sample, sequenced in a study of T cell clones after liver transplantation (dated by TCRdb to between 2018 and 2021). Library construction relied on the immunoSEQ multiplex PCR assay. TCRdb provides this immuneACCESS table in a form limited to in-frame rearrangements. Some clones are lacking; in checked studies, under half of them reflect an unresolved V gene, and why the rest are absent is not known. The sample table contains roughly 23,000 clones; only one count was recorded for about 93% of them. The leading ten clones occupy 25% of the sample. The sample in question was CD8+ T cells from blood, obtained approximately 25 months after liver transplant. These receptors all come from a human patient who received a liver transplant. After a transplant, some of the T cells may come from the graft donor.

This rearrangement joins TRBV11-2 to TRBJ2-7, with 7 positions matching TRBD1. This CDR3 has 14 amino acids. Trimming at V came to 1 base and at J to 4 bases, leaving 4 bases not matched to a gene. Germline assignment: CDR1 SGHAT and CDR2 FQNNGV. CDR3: CASSLVTGVYEQYF. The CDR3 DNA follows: TGTGCCAGCAGCTTAGTCACAGGGGTGTACGAGCAGTACTTC.

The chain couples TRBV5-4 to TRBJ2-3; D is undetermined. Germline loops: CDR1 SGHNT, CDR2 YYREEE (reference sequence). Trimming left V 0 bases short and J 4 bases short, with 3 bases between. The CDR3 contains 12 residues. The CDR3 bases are TGTGCCAGCAGCTTGGAGGCAGATACGCAGTATTTT. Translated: CASSLEADTQYF.

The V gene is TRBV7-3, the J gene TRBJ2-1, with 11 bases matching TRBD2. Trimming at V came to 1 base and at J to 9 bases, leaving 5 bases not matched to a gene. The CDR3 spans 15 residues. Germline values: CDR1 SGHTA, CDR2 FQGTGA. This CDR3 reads CASSLIPGTSGEQFF. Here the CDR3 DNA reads TGTGCCAGCAGCTTAATCCCAGGGACTAGCGGTGAGCAGTTCTTC.

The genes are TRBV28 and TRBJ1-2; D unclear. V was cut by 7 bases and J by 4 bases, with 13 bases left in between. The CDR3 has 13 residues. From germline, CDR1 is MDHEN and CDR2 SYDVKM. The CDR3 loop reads CASNNYNPYGYTF. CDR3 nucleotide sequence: TGTGCCAGCAACAACTACAACCCCTATGGCTACACCTTC.

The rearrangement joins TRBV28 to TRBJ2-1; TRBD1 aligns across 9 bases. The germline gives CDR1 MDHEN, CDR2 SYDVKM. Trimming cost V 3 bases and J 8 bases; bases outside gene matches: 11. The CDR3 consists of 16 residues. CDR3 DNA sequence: TGTGCCAGCAGTTTGTCGGACAGGGGCAATCCGTATGAGCAGTTCTTC. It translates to CASSLSDRGNPYEQFF.

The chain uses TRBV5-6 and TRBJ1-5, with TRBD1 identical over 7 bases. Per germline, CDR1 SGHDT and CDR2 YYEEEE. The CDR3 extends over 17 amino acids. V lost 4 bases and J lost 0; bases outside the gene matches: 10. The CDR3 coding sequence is TGTGCCAGCAGCCGTAACAGGGGATGGGATAGCAATCAGCCCCAGCATTTT. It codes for CASSRNRGWDSNQPQHF.

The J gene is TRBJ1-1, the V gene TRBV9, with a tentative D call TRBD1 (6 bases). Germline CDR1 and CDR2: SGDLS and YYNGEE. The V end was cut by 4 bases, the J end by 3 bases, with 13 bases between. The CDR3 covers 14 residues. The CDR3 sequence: CASSRWGQDTEAFF. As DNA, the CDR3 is TGTGCCAGCAGCCGGTGGGGGCAAGACACTGAAGCTTTCTTT.

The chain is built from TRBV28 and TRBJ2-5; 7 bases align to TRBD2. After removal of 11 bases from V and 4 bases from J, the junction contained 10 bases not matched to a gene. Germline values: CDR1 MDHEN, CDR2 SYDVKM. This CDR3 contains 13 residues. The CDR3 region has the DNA TGTGCCGCGGAGGGGACGGGGGGAGAGACCCAGTACTTC. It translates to CAAEGTGGETQYF.

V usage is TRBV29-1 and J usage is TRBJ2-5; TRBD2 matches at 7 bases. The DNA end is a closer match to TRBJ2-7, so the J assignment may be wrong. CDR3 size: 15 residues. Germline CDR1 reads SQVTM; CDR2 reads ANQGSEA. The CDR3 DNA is TGCAGCTGTTCCGGCGGGGGTCTAACACCCTACGAGCAGTACTTC. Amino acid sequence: CSCSGGGLTPYEQYF.

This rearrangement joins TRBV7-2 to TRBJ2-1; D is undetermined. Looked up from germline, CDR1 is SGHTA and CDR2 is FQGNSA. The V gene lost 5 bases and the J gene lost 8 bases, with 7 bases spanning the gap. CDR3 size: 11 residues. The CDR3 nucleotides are TGTGCCAGCAGCCACGAATATGAGCAGTTCTTC. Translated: CASSHEYEQFF.

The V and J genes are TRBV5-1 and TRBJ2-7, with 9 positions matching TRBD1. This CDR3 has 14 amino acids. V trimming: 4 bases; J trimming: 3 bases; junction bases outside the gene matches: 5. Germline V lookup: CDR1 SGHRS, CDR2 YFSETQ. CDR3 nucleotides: TGCGCCAGCAGCCCGGGACAGGGATTCTACGAGCAGTACTTC. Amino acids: CASSPGQGFYEQYF.

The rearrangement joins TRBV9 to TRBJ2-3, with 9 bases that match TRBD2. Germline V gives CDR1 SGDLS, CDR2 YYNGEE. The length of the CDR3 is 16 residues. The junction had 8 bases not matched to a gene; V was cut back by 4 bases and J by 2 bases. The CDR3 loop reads CASSLSTSGFTDTQYF. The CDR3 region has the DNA TGTGCCAGCAGCCTCTCGACTAGCGGATTCACAGATACGCAGTATTTT. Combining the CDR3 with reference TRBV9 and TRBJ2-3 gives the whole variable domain DSGVTQTPKHLITATGQRVTLRCSPRSGDLSVYWYQQSLDQGLQFLIQYYNGEERAKGNILERFSAQQFPDLHSELNLSSLELGDSALYFCASSLSTSGFTDTQYFGPGTRLTVL.

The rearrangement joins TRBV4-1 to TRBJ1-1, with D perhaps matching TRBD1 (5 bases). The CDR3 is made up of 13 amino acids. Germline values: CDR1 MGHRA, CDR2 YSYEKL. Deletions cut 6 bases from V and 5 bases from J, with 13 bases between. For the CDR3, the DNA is TGCGCCAGCAGAGTAACAGGAGGAACTGAAGCTTTCTTT. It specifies CASRVTGGTEAFF.

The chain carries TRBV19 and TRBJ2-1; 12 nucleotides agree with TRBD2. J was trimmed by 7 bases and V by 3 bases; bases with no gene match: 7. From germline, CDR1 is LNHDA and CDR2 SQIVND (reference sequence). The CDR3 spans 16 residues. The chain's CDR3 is CASSIGGTSGRNEQFF. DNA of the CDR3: TGTGCCAGTAGTATCGGTGGGACTAGCGGGCGAAATGAGCAGTTCTTC.

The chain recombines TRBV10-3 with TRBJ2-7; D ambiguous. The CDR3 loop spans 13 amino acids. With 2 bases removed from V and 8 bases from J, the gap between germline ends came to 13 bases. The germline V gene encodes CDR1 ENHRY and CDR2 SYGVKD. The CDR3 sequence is CAISENRADQQYF. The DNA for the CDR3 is TGTGCCATCAGTGAGAACCGCGCAGACCAGCAGTACTTC.

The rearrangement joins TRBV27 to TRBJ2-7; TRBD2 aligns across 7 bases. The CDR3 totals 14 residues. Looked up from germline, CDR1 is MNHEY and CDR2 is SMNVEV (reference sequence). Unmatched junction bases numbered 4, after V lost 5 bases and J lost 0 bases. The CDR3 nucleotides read TGTGCCAGCAGTCCCCGGGGGGTCTCCTACGAGCAGTACTTC. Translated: CASSPRGVSYEQYF.

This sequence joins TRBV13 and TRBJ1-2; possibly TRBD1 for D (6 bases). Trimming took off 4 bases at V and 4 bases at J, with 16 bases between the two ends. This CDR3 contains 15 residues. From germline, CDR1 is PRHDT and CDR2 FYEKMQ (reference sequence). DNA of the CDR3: TGTGCCAGCAGCTCCCGGGACACCATCACCTATGGCTACACCTTC. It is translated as CASSSRDTITYGYTF.

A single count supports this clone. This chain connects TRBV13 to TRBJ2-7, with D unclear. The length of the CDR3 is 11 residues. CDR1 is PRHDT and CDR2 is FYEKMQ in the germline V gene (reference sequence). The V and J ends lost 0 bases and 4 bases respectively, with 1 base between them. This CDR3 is CASSLGYEQYF. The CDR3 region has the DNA TGTGCCAGCAGCTTAGGGTACGAGCAGTACTTC.

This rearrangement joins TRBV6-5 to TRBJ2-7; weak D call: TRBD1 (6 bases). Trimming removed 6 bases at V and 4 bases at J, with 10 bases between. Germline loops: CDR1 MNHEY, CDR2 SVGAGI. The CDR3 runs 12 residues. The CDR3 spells CASRRQAYEQYF. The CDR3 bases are TGTGCCAGCAGACGACAGGCATACGAGCAGTACTTC.

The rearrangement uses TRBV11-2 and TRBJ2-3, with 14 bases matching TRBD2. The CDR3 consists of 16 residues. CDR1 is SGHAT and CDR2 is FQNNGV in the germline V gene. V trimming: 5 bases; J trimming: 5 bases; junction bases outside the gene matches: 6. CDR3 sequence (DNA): TGTGCCAGCAGCGGGGGACTAGCGGGAGTGATAGATACGCAGTATTTT. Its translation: CASSGGLAGVIDTQYF. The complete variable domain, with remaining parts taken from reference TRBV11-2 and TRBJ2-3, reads EAGVAQSPRYKIIEKRQSVAFWCNPISGHATLYWYQQILGQGPKLLIQFQNNGVVDDSQLPKDRFSAERLKGVDSTLKIQPAKLEDSAVYLCASSGGLAGVIDTQYFGPGTRLTVL.

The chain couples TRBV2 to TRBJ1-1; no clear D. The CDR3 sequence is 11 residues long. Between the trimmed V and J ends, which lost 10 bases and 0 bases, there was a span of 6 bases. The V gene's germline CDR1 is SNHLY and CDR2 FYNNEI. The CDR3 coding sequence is TGTGCCATTAAGATGAACACTGAAGCTTTCTTT. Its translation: CAIKMNTEAFF.

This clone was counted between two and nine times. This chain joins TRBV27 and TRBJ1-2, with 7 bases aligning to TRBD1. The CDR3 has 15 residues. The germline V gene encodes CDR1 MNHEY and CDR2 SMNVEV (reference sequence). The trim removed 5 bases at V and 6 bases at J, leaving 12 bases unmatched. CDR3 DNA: TGTGCCAGCAGTCACCAGGGGGTGCTTATCAATGGCTACACCTTC. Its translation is CASSHQGVLINGYTF.

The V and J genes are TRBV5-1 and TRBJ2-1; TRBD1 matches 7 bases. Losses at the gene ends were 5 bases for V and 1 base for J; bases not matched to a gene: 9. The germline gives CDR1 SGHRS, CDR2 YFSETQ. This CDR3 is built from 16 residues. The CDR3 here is CASRYLRDSSYNEQFF. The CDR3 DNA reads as TGCGCCAGCAGATACCTCCGGGACAGTTCCTACAATGAGCAGTTCTTC.